These 25 T cell receptor beta chains were sequenced from one sample in a study of OX40 agonist ivuxolimab in advanced cancers. Sequencing was performed with immunoSEQ multiplex PCR; in TCRdb, only in-frame clones are kept and a portion is missing. This sample has about 18,000 clones, with over 75% found just once. Material: CD4+ or CD8+ T cells sorted from blood, obtained in a trial of the OX40 agonist ivuxolimab. These receptors were taken from an adult with an advanced solid tumor such as melanoma, head and neck, liver or kidney cancer.

The chain recombines TRBV10-1 with TRBJ2-7, with D perhaps TRBD2 (5 bases). Germline CDR1 WNHNN, CDR2 SYGVQD (reference sequence). V dropped 11 bases and J dropped 2 bases, with 22 bases sitting between them. This CDR3 comprises 15 residues. The DNA for the CDR3 is TGCGCCGCCCCACCTCCGGGATTCGAGCCCTACGAGCAGTACTTC. Protein sequence: CAAPPPGFEPYEQYF.

The chain uses TRBV6-5 and TRBJ2-7; D not certain. The CDR3 has 12 amino acids. V gave up 6 bases and J gave up 3 bases, with 9 bases separating them. CDR1 and CDR2 from the germline V gene are MNHEY and SVGAGI. CDR3 residues: CASSPDGYEQYF. The DNA of the CDR3 is TGTGCCAGCAGCCCGGACGGCTACGAGCAGTACTTC.

The rearrangement joins TRBV5-1 to TRBJ2-7; a weak D match, TRBD2 (5 bases). Trimming cost V 0 bases and J 5 bases, with 12 bases left between them. The CDR3 spans 14 residues. Looked up from germline, CDR1 is SGHRS and CDR2 is YFSETQ. In DNA form, the CDR3 reads TGCGCCAGCAGCTTGGGAGGACTTGCGAACGAGCAGTACTTC. Residues: CASSLGGLANEQYF.

This clone was recorded only once. The V call is TRBV7-3, the J call TRBJ1-6; weak D call: TRBD1 (5 bases). CDR1 SGHTA and CDR2 FQGTGA come from the germline V gene. The CDR3 runs to 15 residues. V dropped 5 bases and J dropped 6 bases, with 14 bases sitting between them. CDR3 loop: CASSQKGQSNSPLHF. CDR3 DNA: TGTGCCAGCAGCCAAAAAGGACAATCTAATTCACCCCTCCACTTT.

This clone has only a few counts. The genes are TRBV2 and TRBJ1-1; D gene uncertain. The V gene's germline CDR1 is SNHLY and CDR2 FYNNEI. The CDR3 sequence is 12 residues long. Trimming left V 6 bases short and J 0 bases short, with 5 bases between. The CDR3, as DNA: TGTGCCAGCAGGGGTATGAACACTGAAGCTTTCTTT. Translating it yields CASRGMNTEAFF.

The rearrangement uses TRBV6-1 and TRBJ1-5; D call uncertain. The CDR3 sequence is 14 residues long. The germline V gene has CDR1 MNHNS and CDR2 SASEGT. V lost 6 bases and J 2 bases, leaving 11 bases between the germline ends. This CDR3 reads CASSTDQGNQPQHF. CDR3 nucleotides: TGTGCCAGCAGCACGGACCAAGGCAATCAGCCCCAGCATTTT.

The chain carries TRBV4-1 and TRBJ2-6; D may be TRBD1 or TRBD2 (5 bases each). Germline CDR1 and CDR2: MGHRA and YSYEKL. CDR3 length: 15 amino acids. V was clipped by 7 bases and J by 4 bases, with 14 bases between them. The CDR3 here is CASIHSGPGANVLTF. The CDR3 bases are TGCGCCAGCATCCACTCGGGGCCAGGGGCCAACGTCCTGACTTTC.

The genes are TRBV2 and TRBJ1-2, with a weak D call TRBD1 (5 bases). This CDR3 is 14 amino acids long. Germline V gene lookup returns CDR1 SNHLY and CDR2 FYNNEI. V was pared by 2 bases and J by 4 bases, with 11 bases between. The CDR3 reads CASSESGTVYGYTF. CDR3 coding DNA: TGTGCCAGCAGTGAATCCGGGACGGTCTATGGCTACACCTTC. Together with reference TRBV2 and TRBJ1-2, the CDR3 gives the full variable domain: EPEVTQTPSHQVTQMGQEVILRCVPISNHLYFYWYRQILGQKVEFLVSFYNNEISEKSEIFDDQFSVERPDGSNFTLKIRSTKLEDSAMYFCASSESGTVYGYTFGSGTRLTVV.

The rearrangement uses TRBV5-1 and TRBJ2-7; TRBD1 aligns across 8 bases. V lost 4 bases and J lost 1; bases outside the gene matches: 7. CDR3 length equals 15 residues. Germline V CDR1 and CDR2: SGHRS, YFSETQ. The CDR3 DNA follows: TGCGCCAGCAGCCGATGGACAGGGCATTCCTACGAGCAGTACTTC. It codes for CASSRWTGHSYEQYF.

The chain combines TRBV27 with TRBJ2-7; 8 bases are shared with TRBD1. Germline assignment: CDR1 MNHEY and CDR2 SMNVEV (reference sequence). The CDR3 spans 18 residues. Germline trimming cut 5 bases from V and 5 bases from J; bases unmatched to any gene: 20. The CDR3 sequence is CASSPSAPGTGGVHEQYF. CDR3 bases: TGTGCCAGCAGTCCCAGTGCCCCAGGGACAGGTGGGGTCCACGAGCAGTACTTC.

A few counts support this clone. The rearrangement links TRBV30 to TRBJ1-2; 9 bases align to TRBD1. Looked up from germline, CDR1 is GTSNPN and CDR2 is SVGIG (reference sequence). With 4 bases clipped from V and 3 bases from J, the junction kept 6 bases outside the gene matches. CDR3 length equals 14 residues. DNA of the CDR3: TGTGCCTGGACTTCGCGGACAGGGGACTATGGCTACACCTTC. Translation: CAWTSRTGDYGYTF.

CDR3 sequence: CASSSPGQGGEQYF. In DNA, the CDR3 is TGTGCCAGCAGCTCCCCGGGACAGGGTGGCGAGCAGTACTTC. The rearrangement joins TRBV7-9 to TRBJ2-7; 9 bases map to TRBD1. The J segment lost 6 bases and the V segment lost 4 bases, leaving 7 bases of the junction unmatched. Looked up from germline, CDR1 is SEHNR and CDR2 is FQNEAQ (reference sequence). CDR3 size: 14 residues.

The chain has TRBV11-2 and TRBJ2-7; D may correspond to TRBD1 or TRBD2 (6 bases each). Deletions cut 8 bases from V and 6 bases from J, with 17 bases between. CDR1 and CDR2 (germline): SGHAT, FQNNGV. This CDR3 is 13 amino acids long. CDR3 residues: CASGGSGGGEQYF. As DNA, the CDR3 is TGTGCCAGCGGGGGATCCGGGGGCGGCGAGCAGTACTTC.

This clone was seen only once. V gene TRBV11-2 combines with J gene TRBJ2-7; no definite D call. Germline V gives CDR1 SGHAT, CDR2 FQNNGV. The CDR3 contains 13 residues. Trimming took off 5 bases at V and 0 bases at J, with 8 bases between the two ends. CDR3 in DNA: TGTGCCAGCAGCAAGTTTAGCTCCTACGAGCAGTACTTC. As protein: CASSKFSSYEQYF.

The genes are TRBV27 and TRBJ2-7, with TRBD2 as a possible D gene (6 bases). V was clipped by 0 bases and J by 4 bases, with 13 bases between them. CDR1 is MNHEY and CDR2 is SMNVEV in the germline V gene (reference sequence). The CDR3 contains 15 residues. In nucleotides, the CDR3 is TGTGCCAGCAGTTTATCGCTGCCTAGCGCTTACGAGCAGTACTTC. This codes for CASSLSLPSAYEQYF.

The rearrangement uses TRBV27 and TRBJ2-1; TRBD1 matches 7 bases. V shed 5 bases and J 2 bases; nucleotides not matched to a gene: 3. The CDR3 runs 14 residues. CDR1 and CDR2 (germline): MNHEY, SMNVEV (reference sequence). The CDR3 DNA reads as TGTGCCAGCAGTATGCAGGGGGCCTACAATGAGCAGTTCTTC. Protein product: CASSMQGAYNEQFF.

Concerning this clone: In the same sample, other DNA sequences code for this CDR3. The chain joins TRBV27 to TRBJ2-7, with 8 positions matching TRBD1. The CDR3 covers 14 residues. CDR1 is MNHEY and CDR2 is SMNVEV in the germline V gene (reference sequence). Trimming removed 6 bases from V and 0 bases from J; junction bases left unmatched: 4. The CDR3 protein is CASSYRGSSYEQYF. CDR3 nucleotide sequence: TGTGCCAGCAGCTACAGGGGGTCCTCCTACGAGCAGTACTTC.

This clone is medium-sized in the sample. The chain joins TRBV9 to TRBJ2-7, with a weak D call TRBD1 (6 bases). This CDR3 contains 15 residues. Trimming stripped 4 bases from V and 5 bases from J, with 19 bases between. Germline V lookup: CDR1 SGDLS, CDR2 YYNGEE. For the CDR3, the DNA is TGTGCCAGCAGCAAGCAGGGGAATGGCTACCACGAGCAGTACTTC. It translates to CASSKQGNGYHEQYF.

The genes are TRBV7-9 and TRBJ2-5; a weak D match, TRBD2 (5 bases). The J call is uncertain, as TRBJ2-7 better fits the DNA end. The CDR3 runs to 16 residues. Germline V gene lookup returns CDR1 SEHNR and CDR2 FQNEAQ (reference sequence). The CDR3 spells CASSLAYTSSPYEQYF. The CDR3 DNA follows: TGTGCCAGCAGCTTAGCGTATACTAGTAGCCCCTACGAGCAGTACTTC.

By frequency in the sample, this clone is medium-sized. The chain couples TRBV30 to TRBJ2-7; D is unclear. The CDR3 spans 13 residues. Germline V CDR1 and CDR2: GTSNPN, SVGIG (reference sequence). V gave up 0 bases and J gave up 9 bases, with 15 bases separating them. In DNA form, the CDR3 reads TGTGCCTGGAGTGTTTTGGACGGATCGGGGCAGTACTTC. Translated, it gives CAWSVLDGSGQYF.

V usage is TRBV6-1 and J usage is TRBJ2-7; D is uncertain. Germline-derived CDR1 and CDR2 are MNHNS and SASEGT. The germline V and J ends were trimmed by 7 bases and 0 bases, with 10 bases remaining between them. CDR3 length: 13 residues. The DNA of the CDR3 is TGTGCCAGCATCCCCTCTGTCTCCTACGAGCAGTACTTC. Its protein is CASIPSVSYEQYF.

This clone was seen only a few times. The chain combines TRBV4-1 with TRBJ1-1; possible D gene TRBD1, 6 bases. The CDR3 extends over 15 amino acids. V lost 1 base and J 3 bases, leaving 12 bases between the germline ends. CDR1 is MGHRA and CDR2 is YSYEKL in the germline V gene. The CDR3 reads CASSQGPGADTEAFF. The DNA of the CDR3 is TGCGCCAGCAGCCAAGGACCGGGGGCGGACACTGAAGCTTTCTTT.

This clone was found many times. The chain combines TRBV19 with TRBJ1-2; 7 bases are a match to TRBD1. Germline CDR1 and CDR2: LNHDA and SQIVND (reference sequence). This CDR3 comprises 12 residues. Trimming at V came to 9 bases and at J to 4 bases, leaving 5 bases not matched to a gene. The CDR3 loop reads CASKTGFYGYTF. CDR3 nucleotide sequence: TGTGCCAGCAAGACAGGGTTCTATGGCTACACCTTC.

This clone was seen a single time. The rearrangement links TRBV7-9 to TRBJ2-7; weak D call: TRBD1 (6 bases). The V gene's germline CDR1 is SEHNR and CDR2 FQNEAQ (reference sequence). The CDR3 covers 13 residues. The V and J ends lost 5 bases and 3 bases respectively, with 11 bases between them. CDR3 residues: CASSIRTDYEQYF. The CDR3 DNA follows: TGTGCCAGCAGCATAAGGACAGACTACGAGCAGTACTTC.

The chain has TRBV27 and TRBJ1-5; D might be TRBD1 (5 bases). The germline CDR1 and CDR2 sequences are MNHEY and SMNVEV (reference sequence). The V end was cut by 2 bases, the J end by 2 bases, with 7 bases between. The CDR3 covers 14 residues. The CDR3 coding sequence is TGTGCCAGCAGTTTACTGGGGGGCAATCAGCCCCAGCATTTT. Translation gives CASSLLGGNQPQHF.